A selection of T cell receptor beta chains follows, all from one sample in a study of post-analysis software for immune sequencing data. MiXCR, run by TCRdb on the PCR reads, gives a single entry per CDR3 protein. The sample lists about 820,000 distinct CDR3 sequences, about 57% occurring once. The specimen sequenced was blood. The receptors were sampled from a girl under 18 with multiple sclerosis. The CDR3 runs from the conserved cysteine through the conserved F or W. A D gene is named only where the DNA matches it firmly. Expanded clones are given a class, and other clones once, few, many or no size at all.

>TRBV4-1|TRBJ2-5|TRBD2|-
CASSQAAGGQETQYF
TGCGCCAGCAGCCAAGCAGCGGGAGGACAAGAGACCCAGTACTTC
>TRBV6-6|TRBJ1-2|TRBD1|-
CPSSLQGSSYTF
TGTCCCAGCAGCCTACAGGGGAGCAGCTACACCTTC
>TRBV20-1|TRBJ2-7|-|-
CSASPTSYEQYF
TGCAGTGCTAGTCCCACCTCCTACGAGCAGTACTTC
>TRBV18|TRBJ1-2|-|-
CASSPSGQYGYTF
TGTGCCAGCTCACCTTCCGGACAGTATGGCTACACCTTC
>TRBV29-1|TRBJ2-1|-|once
CSVWRGNNEQFF
TGCAGCGTTTGGAGAGGCAACAATGAGCAGTTCTTC
>TRBV12-3/TRBV12-4|TRBJ2-6|-|few
CASSLVTGANVLTF
TGTGCCAGCAGTTTGGTTACTGGGGCCAACGTCCTGACTTTC
>TRBV11-2|TRBJ2-1|TRBD2|-
CASSLEGGSLGNEQFF
TGTGCCAGCAGCTTAGAGGGCGGGAGTTTGGGCAATGAGCAGTTCTTC
>TRBV20-1|TRBJ1-2|TRBD1|few
CSATGTGYSVPGYTF
TGCAGTGCTACCGGGACAGGATATAGTGTTCCGGGCTACACCTTC
>TRBV20-1|TRBJ1-4|-|-
CSARQPGNEKLFF
TGCAGTGCTAGACAACCCGGAAATGAAAAACTGTTTTTT
>TRBV20-1|TRBJ2-7|-|once
CSASPGYSYEQYF
TGCAGTGCTAGCCCGGGGTACTCCTACGAGCAGTACTTC
>TRBV6-5|TRBJ2-3|TRBD1|few
CASRNRGVRDTQYF
TGTGCCAGCAGAAACAGGGGGGTCCGTGATACGCAGTATTTT
>TRBV30|TRBJ1-5|-|-
CAWSGGGADQPQHF
TGTGCCTGGAGTGGAGGAGGGGCCGATCAGCCCCAGCATTTT
>TRBV12-3/TRBV12-4|TRBJ2-7|TRBD1|few
CASRDRAIHEQYF
TGTGCCAGCAGGGACAGGGCAATACACGAGCAGTACTTC
>TRBV7-9|TRBJ1-2|TRBD1|-
CASSPGTGDYGYTF
TGTGCCAGCAGCCCGGGGACAGGGGACTATGGCTACACCTTC
>TRBV20-1|TRBJ2-7|TRBD1|few
CSARDRTGEYEQYF
TGCAGTGCTAGAGATCGGACAGGAGAGTACGAGCAGTACTTC
>TRBV20-1|TRBJ2-4|TRBD2|-
CSARFGREDIQYF
TGCAGTGCTAGGTTTGGGCGGGAGGACATTCAGTACTTC
>TRBV25-1|TRBJ2-7|-|-
CATDRQGPSYEQYF
TGTGCCACCGACAGACAAGGCCCTTCCTACGAGCAGTACTTC
>TRBV6-1|TRBJ2-1|TRBD2|-
CASLSGRNNEQFF
TGTGCCAGCTTGAGCGGGAGAAACAATGAGCAGTTCTTC
>TRBV6-6|TRBJ2-5|TRBD2|-
CASSYNLAGGVKETQYF
TGTGCCAGCAGTTACAACCTAGCGGGGGGAGTAAAAGAGACCCAGTACTTC
>TRBV16|TRBJ1-2|-|-
CASSQSEYGYTF
TGTGCCAGCAGCCAATCTGAGTATGGCTACACCTTC
>TRBV11-2|TRBJ2-1|TRBD2|-
CASSFRTSGGAGEQFF
TGTGCCAGCAGCTTTCGGACTAGCGGGGGGGCCGGTGAGCAGTTCTTC
>TRBV3-1|TRBJ2-3|TRBD2|-
CASSPWLAGKTDTQYF
TGTGCCAGCAGCCCCTGGCTAGCGGGGAAGACAGATACGCAGTATTTT
>TRBV5-1|TRBJ1-4|-|-
CASSLAWQGEKLFF
TGCGCCAGCAGCTTGGCCTGGCAGGGGGAAAAACTGTTTTTT
>TRBV7-9|TRBJ1-2|-|-
CASSPGGGANYGYTF
TGTGCCAGCAGCCCCGGGGGGGGAGCTAACTATGGCTACACCTTC
>TRBV6-1|TRBJ1-2|-|once
CASTPLRWDTF
TGTGCCAGCACCCCCCTAAGGTGGGACACCTTC
>TRBV5-6|TRBJ2-1|-|-
CASSTVEGGWDEQFF
TGTGCCAGCAGCACTGTAGAGGGGGGTTGGGATGAGCAGTTCTTC
>TRBV19|TRBJ2-1|-|few
CASRWASKVSYNEQFF
TGTGCCAGTAGGTGGGCATCAAAGGTGTCCTACAATGAGCAGTTCTTC
>TRBV11-2|TRBJ2-1|TRBD2|few
CASSWRGSSYNEQFF
TGTGCCAGCAGCTGGCGGGGGAGCTCCTACAATGAGCAGTTCTTC
>TRBV6-1|TRBJ2-1|TRBD2|-
CASSPQGGRLAGGNEQFF
TGTGCCAGCAGTCCGCAGGGGGGGCGACTAGCGGGAGGGAATGAGCAGTTCTTC
>TRBV12-3/TRBV12-4|TRBJ1-1|-|few
CASRVTGGGSEAFF
TGTGCCAGCAGGGTGACTGGGGGTGGCTCTGAAGCTTTCTTT
>TRBV12-3/TRBV12-4|TRBJ2-1|TRBD2|-
CASSLRGLAGLNEQFF
TGTGCCAGCAGTCTTAGAGGACTAGCGGGACTCAATGAGCAGTTCTTC
>TRBV29-1|TRBJ1-2|-|-
CSVENQRTADYGYTF
TGCAGCGTTGAAAATCAAAGGACAGCTGATTATGGCTACACCTTC
>TRBV20-1|TRBJ2-7|TRBD2|-
CSARSGTYSSYEQYF
TGCAGTGCTAGGAGCGGGACCTACTCCTCCTACGAGCAGTACTTC